One and the same sample provided the 7 T cell receptor beta chains below, sequenced in a study of blood T cell repertoires in COVID-19. Sequencing was performed with immunoSEQ multiplex PCR; in TCRdb, only in-frame clones are kept and a portion is missing. This sample has hundreds of thousands of clones, with approximately 90% found just once. Input material: PBMCs or T cells enriched from blood (not recorded which). These receptors came from a man between 18 and 35 years old who had recovered from COVID-19.

This chain links TRBV5-6 with TRBJ1-5; D might be TRBD1 (6 bases). The CDR3 spans 16 residues. V was trimmed by 1 base and J by 6 bases, leaving 17 bases between them. CDR1 is SGHDT, CDR2 YYEEEE, per germline. The CDR3 DNA follows: TGTGCCAGCAGCTTGAGTAGTTTGGGGGCAGGTCAGCCCCAGCATTTT. It encodes CASSLSSLGAGQPQHF. The variable domain in full, completed from reference TRBV5-6 and TRBJ1-5, reads DAGVTQSPTHLIKTRGQQVTLRCSPKSGHDTVSWYQQALGQGPQFIFQYYEEEERQRGNFPDRFSGHQFPNYSSELNVNALLLGDSALYLCASSLSSLGAGQPQHFGDGTRLSIL.

The genes are TRBV2 and TRBJ1-2; 9 bases map to TRBD1. CDR1 is SNHLY and CDR2 is FYNNEI in the germline V gene. The CDR3 spans 13 residues. With 7 bases clipped from V and 6 bases from J, the junction kept 6 bases outside the gene matches. CDR3 amino acids: CASIWTGAHGYTF. The CDR3, as DNA: TGTGCCAGCATCTGGACAGGGGCGCATGGCTACACCTTC.

V is TRBV7-9 and J is TRBJ2-3; 11 bases line up with TRBD1. CDR3 length: 16 amino acids. Germline V gene sequence: CDR1 SEHNR, CDR2 FQNEAQ (reference sequence). V was clipped by 6 bases and J by 7 bases; unmatched bases: 12. CDR3 DNA: TGTGCCAGCAGGAGCGGGACAGGGGGGACGGTAAATACGCAGTATTTT. Its protein is CASRSGTGGTVNTQYF. The variable domain in full, with the rest retrieved from reference TRBV7-9 and TRBJ2-3, is DTGVSQNPRHKITKRGQNVTFRCDPISEHNRLYWYRQTLGQGPEFLTYFQNEAQLEKSRLLSDRFSAERPKGSFSTLEIQRTEQGDSAMYLCASRSGTGGTVNTQYFGPGTRLTVL.

The chain employs TRBV7-9 and TRBJ1-3; no firm D call. CDR3 length: 15 amino acids. Germline CDR1 and CDR2: SEHNR and FQNEAQ (reference sequence). The V end lost 2 bases, the J end lost 0 bases, and 8 bases lay between the germline ends. The CDR3 sequence: CASSLRGSSGNTIYF. The CDR3 nucleotides are TGTGCCAGCAGCTTACGAGGGAGCTCTGGAAACACCATATATTTT.

This chain connects TRBV6-5 to TRBJ1-2; no firm D call. The CDR3 is 12 amino acids. CDR1 MNHEY and CDR2 SVGAGI come from the germline V gene. V was shortened by 5 bases and J by 3 bases, with 7 bases between the two germline ends. The CDR3 DNA is TGTGCCAGCAGTCTCCGGGACTATGGCTACACCTTC. It yields the protein CASSLRDYGYTF.

The chain employs TRBV11-2 and TRBJ2-5, with a possible D match to TRBD1 (6 bases). From germline, CDR1 is SGHAT and CDR2 FQNNGV. V lost 5 bases to trimming and J lost 0 bases, with 10 bases between them. The CDR3 has 14 amino acids. The chain's CDR3 is CASSTGQYQETQYF. The CDR3 coding sequence is TGTGCCAGCAGCACCGGACAGTACCAAGAGACCCAGTACTTC.

This sequence joins TRBV6-5 and TRBJ2-1, with D perhaps TRBD2 (6 bases). This CDR3 is built from 15 residues. Germline values: CDR1 MNHEY, CDR2 SVGAGI. V was shortened by 6 bases and J by 2 bases, with 14 bases between the two germline ends. CDR3 sequence (DNA): TGTGCCAGCAGCCCCCATCCGGGGGCCTACAATGAGCAGTTCTTC. Amino acids: CASSPHPGAYNEQFF.